The rows below give T cell receptor beta chains drawn from one sample of a study of blood T cell repertoires in COVID-19. The repertoire was sequenced with immunoSEQ multiplex PCR; TCRdb's copy has only in-frame clones and lacks some. Here the sample spans 130,000 to 150,000 clones, 75% to 90% being singletons. Sequenced input: peripheral blood. The receptor set was obtained from a woman aged 45-59 years with acute or convalescent COVID-19. Each CDR3 is given with its conserved first and last residue. A D gene is named only where the DNA matches it firmly. Clone size appears in some rows only: once, few, many, or a class for an expanded clone.

>-|-|TRBJ1-5|TRBV9
TGTGCCAGCGGCCGCTCAGGGAATCAGCCCCAGCATTTT
CASGRSGNQPQHF
>TRBD2|-|TRBJ2-2|TRBV6-5
TGTGCCAGCAGTCGCAGCGGGGGGGCGACCGGGGAGCTGTTTTTT
CASSRSGGATGELFF
>-|-|TRBJ1-1|TRBV19
TGTGCCAGTAGTATAGATCGGGGAGCCGTTGAAGCTTTCTTT
CASSIDRGAVEAFF
>TRBD1|-|TRBJ1-3|TRBV6-5
TGTGCCAGCAGTAACCTGGACAGGGACGGAAACACCATATATTTT
CASSNLDRDGNTIYF
>-|few|TRBJ1-1|TRBV2
TGTGCCAGCAGTGAATATACAGGGCTGACCACTGAAGCTTTCTTT
CASSEYTGLTTEAFF
>TRBD2|-|TRBJ2-1|TRBV6-5
TGTGCCAGCAGGGCGGGGGGCGCGTCGAATGAGCAGTTCTTC
CASRAGGASNEQFF
>-|-|TRBJ1-1|TRBV27
TGTGCCAGCAGTCGCCGCATCTCTGCAGGGAACACTGAAGCTTTCTTT
CASSRRISAGNTEAFF
>TRBD2|-|TRBJ2-5|TRBV9
TGTGCCAGCAGCGTTGCGGGGGGACAAGAGACCCAGTACTTC
CASSVAGGQETQYF
>-|-|TRBJ1-4|TRBV18
TGTGCCAGCTCACCAACCTCGACAGGCTCTAATGAAAAACTGTTTTTT
CASSPTSTGSNEKLFF
>TRBD1|-|TRBJ1-5|TRBV27
TGTGCCAGCAGTTTATTGGCCCCCGGGACAGGGGGCCGGCAGCCCCAGCATTTT
CASSLLAPGTGGRQPQHF
>-|-|TRBJ1-3|TRBV5-1
TGCGCCAGCGCGCCGGGACATACTTACCTCGGAAACACCATATATTTT
CASAPGHTYLGNTIYF
>-|-|TRBJ1-1|TRBV11-1
TGTGCCAGCACCCAAGTTACAGAAGCTTTCTTT
CASTQVTEAFF
>-|once|TRBJ1-1|TRBV5-6
TGTGCCAGCAGCTCTGCCGGGGTCATGAACACTGAAGCTTTCTTT
CASSSAGVMNTEAFF
>-|-|TRBJ1-5|TRBV6-5
TGTGCCAGCAGTTACTCCGGGATTCTCAATCAGCCCCAGCATTTT
CASSYSGILNQPQHF
>-|-|TRBJ1-4|TRBV5-6
TGTGCCAGCAGCTTGTGGAATGACAAGCCTAATGAAAAACTGTTTTTT
CASSLWNDKPNEKLFF
>-|-|TRBJ1-6|TRBV28
TGTGCCAGTACCTGGGGCCCGAATTCACCCCTCCACTTT
CASTWGPNSPLHF
>-|-|TRBJ1-3|TRBV7-6
TGTGCCAGCAGCTTAATCGAGGCTGGAAACACCATATATTTT
CASSLIEAGNTIYF
>-|-|TRBJ2-6|TRBV19
TGTGCCAGTACCTCGACACACAGCCCTGGGGCCAACGTCCTGACTTTC
CASTSTHSPGANVLTF
>TRBD2|-|TRBJ2-7|TRBV20-1
TGCAGTACCAAAGCGGGGCACGAGCAGTACTTC
CSTKAGHEQYF
>-|-|TRBJ1-1|TRBV5-1
TGCGCCAGCAGCTTGGATCTGGCACCCACTGAAGCTTTCTTT
CASSLDLAPTEAFF
>-|-|TRBJ2-5|TRBV7-6
TGTGCCAGCAGCTTAGGGCTAGAGGTGCGGGAGACCCAGTACTTC
CASSLGLEVRETQYF
>TRBD2|-|TRBJ2-2|TRBV20-1
TGCAGTGCTAGTTCCCCGGGGGGACTAGTCGGCCTGAACACCGGGGAGCTGTTTTTT
CSASSPGGLVGLNTGELFF
>TRBD2|-|TRBJ2-7|TRBV6-5
TGTGCCAGCAGTTCCTTAGCGGGACACGAGCAGTACTTC
CASSSLAGHEQYF
>-|-|TRBJ1-1|TRBV3-1/TRBV3-2
TGTGCCAGCAGCCCCACGGGGGGGCTTGCGAACACTGAAGCTTTCTTT
CASSPTGGLANTEAFF
>TRBD1|-|TRBJ1-1|TRBV10-3
TGTGCCCTAAGGGGGACAGACGGGAACACTGAAGCTTTCTTT
CALRGTDGNTEAFF
>-|-|TRBJ1-4|TRBV10-3
TGTGCCATCAGGAACTCTGAAAAACTGTTTTTT
CAIRNSEKLFF
>-|-|TRBJ2-3|TRBV11-2
TGTGCCAGCAGCCCCCTTAGGGGGGGGACAGATACGCAGTATTTT
CASSPLRGGTDTQYF
>-|-|TRBJ1-4|TRBV30
TGTGCCTGGAGTCGATCCCGAGGGGAAAAACTGTTTTTT
CAWSRSRGEKLFF
>TRBD2|-|TRBJ2-1|TRBV7-9
TGTGCCAGCAGCTATAGCGGGGTCTCCTACAATGAGCAGTTCTTC
CASSYSGVSYNEQFF
>TRBD1|-|TRBJ1-6|TRBV7-6
TGTGCCAGCGGGCGATTGGGGCAGACCCGACAGGGCTCTAATTCACCCCTCCACTTT
CASGRLGQTRQGSNSPLHF
>TRBD1|-|TRBJ1-2|TRBV15
TGTGCCACCAGCAGCCCTAATCCTCAGGGGGCGATAAGGAACGGCTACACCTTC
CATSSPNPQGAIRNGYTF
>TRBD1|-|TRBJ2-3|TRBV4-2
TGTGCCAGCAGTCTAGAGGGGACAGGGGCTTCAGATACGCAGTATTTT
CASSLEGTGASDTQYF
>TRBD2|-|TRBJ2-5|TRBV18
TGTGCCAGCTCACCAATTGCGGGAGGGATAAAGGTGGAGACCCAGTACTTC
CASSPIAGGIKVETQYF
>TRBD2|once|TRBJ2-1|TRBV5-1
TGCGCCAGCACCAAAACTAGCGGGTCAGTCTACAATGAGCAGTTCTTC
CASTKTSGSVYNEQFF
>TRBD2|-|TRBJ2-7|TRBV9
TGTGCCAGCAGCGTAGAGGGACTAGGAACCTACGAGCAGTACTTC
CASSVEGLGTYEQYF
>TRBD1|-|TRBJ1-5|TRBV6-5
TGTGCCACCACGGGACAGGGGGGAAATCAGCCCCAGCATTTT
CATTGQGGNQPQHF
>-|-|TRBJ1-2|TRBV6-6
TGTGCCAGCAGTTTAGCCAACTATGGCTACACCTTC
CASSLANYGYTF
>-|-|TRBJ2-7|TRBV11-1
TGTGCCAGCAGTAGCGGGACAGGGATTTCCTACGAGCAGTACTTC
CASSSGTGISYEQYF
>TRBD1|-|TRBJ1-6|TRBV6-5
TGTGCCAGCAGTTATCAGGACAGGGGTCATTCACCCCTCCACTTT
CASSYQDRGHSPLHF